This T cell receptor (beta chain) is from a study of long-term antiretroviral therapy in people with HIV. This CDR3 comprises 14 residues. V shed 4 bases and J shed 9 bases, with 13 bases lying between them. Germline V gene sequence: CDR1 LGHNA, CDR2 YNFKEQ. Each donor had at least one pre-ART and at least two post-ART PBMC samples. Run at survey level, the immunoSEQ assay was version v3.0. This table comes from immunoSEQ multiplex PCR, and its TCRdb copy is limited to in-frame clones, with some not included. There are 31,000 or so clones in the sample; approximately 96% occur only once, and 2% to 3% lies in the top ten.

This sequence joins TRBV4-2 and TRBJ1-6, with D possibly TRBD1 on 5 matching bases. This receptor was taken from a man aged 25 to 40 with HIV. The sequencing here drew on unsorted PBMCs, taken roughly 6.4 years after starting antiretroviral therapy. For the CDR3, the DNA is TGTGCCAGCAGCCCTTCCCCAGGGACTTCACCCCTCCACTTT. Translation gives CASSPSPGTSPLHF.